This TCR beta chain is from a study of tissue T cells after allogeneic stem cell transplantation. Study-wide points: This small cohort was clinically heterogeneous, and sampling depth was a limitation.

This clone was seen a few times. Its specificity is unknown. Mouse gene names and germline throughout. Only in-frame clones appear in the TCRdb table, and some are missing; sequencing was by immunoSEQ multiplex PCR. Among about 20,000 clones listed, 60% to 75% were seen once. The clonotype was recovered from a female BALB/c mouse in good health. The strain's MHC: H2-d. The specimen was spleen.

The DNA read from the CDR3 is TGTGGTGCTAGTTCAGGGGCCAACGAAAGATTATTT. Residues: CGASSGANERLF. The whole CDR3 sequence is CGASSGANERLFF. The chain is built from TRBV20 and TRBJ1-4, with D perhaps matching TRBD1 (6 bases). The CDR3 goes on 1 residue after the read ends, and that part is filled in from the germline J gene. CDR1 is GFQATS and CDR2 is STVNSAI in the germline V gene. V lost 3 bases and J 3 bases, leaving 8 bases between the germline ends. This CDR3 is 13 amino acids long. Full variable domain (remainder filled in from reference TRBV20 and TRBJ1-4): GALVYQYPRRTICKSGTSMRMECQAVGFQATSVAWYRQSPQKTFELIALSTVNSAIKYEQNFTQEKFPISHPNLSFSSMTVLNAYLEDRGLYLCGASSGANERLFFGHGTKLSVL.